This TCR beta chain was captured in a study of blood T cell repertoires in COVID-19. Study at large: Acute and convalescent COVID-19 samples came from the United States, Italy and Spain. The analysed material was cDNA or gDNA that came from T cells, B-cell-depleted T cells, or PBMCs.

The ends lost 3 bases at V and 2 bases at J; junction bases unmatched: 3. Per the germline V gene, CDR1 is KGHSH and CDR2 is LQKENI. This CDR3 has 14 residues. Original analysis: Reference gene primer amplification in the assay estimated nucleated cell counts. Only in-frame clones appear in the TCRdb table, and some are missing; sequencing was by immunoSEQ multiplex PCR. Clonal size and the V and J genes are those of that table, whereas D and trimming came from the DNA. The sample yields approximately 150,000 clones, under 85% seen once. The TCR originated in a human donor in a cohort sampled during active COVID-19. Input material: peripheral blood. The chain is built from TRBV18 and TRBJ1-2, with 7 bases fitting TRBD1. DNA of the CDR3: TGTGCCAGCTCACCGCCAGGGGGGAACTATGGCTACACCTTC. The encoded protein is CASSPPGGNYGYTF.